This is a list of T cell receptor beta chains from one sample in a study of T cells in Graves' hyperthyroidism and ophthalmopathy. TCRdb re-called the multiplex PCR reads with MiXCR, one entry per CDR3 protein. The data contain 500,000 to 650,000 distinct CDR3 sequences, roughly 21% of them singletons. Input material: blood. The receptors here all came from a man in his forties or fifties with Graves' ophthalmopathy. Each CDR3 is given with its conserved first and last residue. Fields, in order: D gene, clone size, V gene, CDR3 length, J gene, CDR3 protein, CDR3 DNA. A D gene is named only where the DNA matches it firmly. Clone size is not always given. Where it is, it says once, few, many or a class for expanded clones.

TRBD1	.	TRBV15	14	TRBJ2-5	CATSIDRGRETQYF	TGTGCCACCAGCATTGACAGGGGGAGGGAGACCCAGTACTTC
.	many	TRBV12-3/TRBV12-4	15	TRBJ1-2	CASSFGQGGNYGYTF	TGTGCCAGCAGTTTCGGACAAGGGGGGAACTATGGCTACACCTTC
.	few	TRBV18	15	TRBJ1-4	CASSPRPGAEEKLFF	TGTGCCAGCTCACCACGACCGGGGGCGGAAGAAAAACTGTTTTTT
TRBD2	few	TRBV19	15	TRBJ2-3	CASSVLAGLTDTQYF	TGTGCCAGTAGTGTGCTAGCGGGCCTAACAGATACGCAGTATTTT
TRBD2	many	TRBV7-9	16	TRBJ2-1	CASSLEGLAGYNEQFF	TGTGCCAGCAGCTTAGAGGGACTAGCGGGATACAATGAGCAGTTCTTC
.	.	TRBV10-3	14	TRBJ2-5	CAISDGLAGETQYF	TGTGCCATCAGTGATGGTCTAGCCGGGGAGACCCAGTACTTC
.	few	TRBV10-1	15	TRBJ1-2	CAARGDEGEDYGYTF	TGCGCCGCACGGGGGGATGAGGGTGAGGACTATGGCTACACCTTC
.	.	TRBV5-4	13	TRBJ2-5	CASSLDRRETQYF	TGTGCCAGCAGCCTTGACAGAAGGGAGACCCAGTACTTC
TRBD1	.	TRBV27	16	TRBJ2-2	CASTRGQLLNTGELFF	TGTGCCAGCACCAGGGGACAGCTTCTGAACACCGGGGAGCTGTTTTTT
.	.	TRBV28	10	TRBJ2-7	CASLGYEQYF	TGTGCCAGCTTGGGGTACGAGCAGTACTTC
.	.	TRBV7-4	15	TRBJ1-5	CASSVDSAAGQPQHF	TGTGCCAGCAGCGTAGATTCCGCAGCAGGTCAGCCCCAGCATTTT
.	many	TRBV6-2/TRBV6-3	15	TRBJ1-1	CASRTQIPSLTEAFF	TGTGCCAGCAGGACACAGATACCCTCACTCACTGAAGCTTTCTTT
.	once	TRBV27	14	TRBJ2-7	CASTSSPGSYEQYF	TGTGCCAGCACCTCCAGTCCGGGCTCCTACGAGCAGTACTTC
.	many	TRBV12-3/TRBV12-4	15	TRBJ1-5	CASSLVQGSNQPQHF	TGTGCCAGCAGTTTAGTACAGGGAAGCAATCAGCCCCAGCATTTT
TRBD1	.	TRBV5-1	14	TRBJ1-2	CASSSSTGHGWNTF	TGCGCCAGCAGCTCATCGACAGGGCACGGCTGGAACACCTTC
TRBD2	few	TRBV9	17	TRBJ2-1	CASSVVPSGGVYNEQFF	TGTGCCAGCAGCGTAGTTCCTAGCGGGGGGGTCTACAATGAGCAGTTCTTC
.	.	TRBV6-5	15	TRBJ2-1	CASSSPLGGGHEQFF	TGTGCCAGCAGTTCCCCCCTAGGGGGGGGCCATGAGCAGTTCTTC
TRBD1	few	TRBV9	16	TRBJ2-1	CASTRTGQVLYNEQFF	TGTGCCAGCACCCGTACTGGACAGGTCCTCTACAATGAGCAGTTCTTC
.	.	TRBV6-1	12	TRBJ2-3	CASSAVTNTQYF	TGTGCCAGCAGCGCGGTCACCAATACGCAGTATTTT
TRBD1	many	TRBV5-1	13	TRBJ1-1	CASSLQGSTEAFF	TGTGCCAGCAGCTTACAGGGGAGCACTGAAGCTTTCTTT
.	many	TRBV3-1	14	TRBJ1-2	CASSQDEAISGYTF	TGTGCCAGCAGCCAAGACGAGGCGATTAGTGGCTACACCTTC
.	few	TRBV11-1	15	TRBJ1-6	CASSFYRDNNSPLHF	TGTGCCAGCAGCTTCTACCGGGACAACAATTCACCCCTCCACTTT
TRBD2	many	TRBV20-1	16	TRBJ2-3	CSSGRAFSSSTDTQYF	TGCAGCAGCGGGAGGGCCTTCAGCTCTAGCACAGATACGCAGTATTTT
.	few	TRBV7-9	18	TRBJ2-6	CASSLSQSESSGANVLTF	TGTGCCAGCAGCTTATCACAATCAGAGAGCTCTGGGGCCAACGTCCTGACTTTC
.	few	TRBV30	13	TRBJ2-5	CAWSTRIQETQYF	TGTGCCTGGAGTACACGGATCCAAGAGACCCAGTACTTC
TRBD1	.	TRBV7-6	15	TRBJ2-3	CASSSYRGRTDTQYF	TGTGCCAGCAGCTCGTACAGGGGGCGCACAGATACGCAGTATTTT
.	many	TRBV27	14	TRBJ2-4	CASSLRGRGNIQYF	TGTGCCAGCAGTTTACGAGGGAGGGGGAACATTCAGTACTTC
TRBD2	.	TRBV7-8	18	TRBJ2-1	CASSFIGASGPEGDEQFF	TGTGCCAGCAGCTTCATAGGGGCTAGCGGGCCAGAAGGGGATGAGCAGTTCTTC
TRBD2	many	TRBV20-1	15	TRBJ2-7	CSARKPLREFDEQYF	TGCAGTGCTAGAAAACCTTTGCGGGAGTTCGACGAGCAGTACTTC
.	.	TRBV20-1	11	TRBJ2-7	CSVEVSYEQYF	TGCAGTGTGGAGGTATCCTACGAGCAGTACTTC
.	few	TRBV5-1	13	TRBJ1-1	CASSKGGGTEAFF	TGCGCCAGCAGCAAGGGAGGGGGAACTGAAGCTTTCTTT
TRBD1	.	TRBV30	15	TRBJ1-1	CAWTPGQGGITEAFF	TGTGCCTGGACCCCGGGACAGGGGGGGATCACTGAAGCTTTCTTT
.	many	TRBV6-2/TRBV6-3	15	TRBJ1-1	CASRFTTGSNTEAFF	TGTGCCAGCAGATTCACCACCGGATCGAACACTGAAGCTTTCTTT
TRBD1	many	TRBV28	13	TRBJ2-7	CASRDRGPYEQYF	TGTGCCAGTCGGGACAGGGGCCCCTACGAGCAGTACTTC
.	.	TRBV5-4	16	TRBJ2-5	CASSLADGARGGTQYF	TGTGCCAGCAGCTTGGCCGACGGGGCCCGGGGAGGGACCCAGTACTTC
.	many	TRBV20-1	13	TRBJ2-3	CSAKDLGTDTQYF	TGCAGTGCTAAAGATTTAGGCACAGATACGCAGTATTTT
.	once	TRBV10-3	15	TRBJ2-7	CAISALGDESYEQYF	TGTGCCATCAGTGCCCTCGGGGACGAAAGCTACGAGCAGTACTTC
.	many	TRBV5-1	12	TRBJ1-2	CASKLQGYGYTF	TGCGCCAGCAAACTACAGGGCTATGGCTACACCTTC
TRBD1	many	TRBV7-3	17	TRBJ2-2	CASSIGQVITNTGELFF	TGTGCCAGCAGCATAGGACAGGTGATAACGAACACCGGGGAGCTGTTTTTT
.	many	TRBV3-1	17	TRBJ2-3	CASSLSAQGGGTDTQYF	TGTGCCAGCAGCCTAAGCGCCCAAGGAGGTGGCACAGATACGCAGTATTTT
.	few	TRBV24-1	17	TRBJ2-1	CATSDTTATYSYNEQFF	TGTGCCACCAGTGACACGACCGCCACCTACTCCTACAATGAGCAGTTCTTC
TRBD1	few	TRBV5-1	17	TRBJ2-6	CASSSGTGPGGANVLTF	TGCGCCAGCAGCTCTGGGACAGGCCCCGGGGGGGCCAACGTCCTGACTTTC
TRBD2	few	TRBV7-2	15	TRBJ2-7	CASSFLTSGYYEQYF	TGTGCCAGCAGCTTTTTGACTAGCGGTTACTACGAGCAGTACTTC
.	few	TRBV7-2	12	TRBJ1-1	CASSLGRERAFF	TGTGCCAGCAGCCTCGGGAGGGAGCGGGCTTTCTTT
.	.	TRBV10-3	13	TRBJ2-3	CAINQGLENTQYF	TGTGCCATCAACCAAGGACTGGAAAATACGCAGTATTTT
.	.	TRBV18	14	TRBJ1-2	CASSPPGVQGGYTF	TGTGCCAGCTCACCCCCGGGTGTCCAGGGAGGCTACACCTTC
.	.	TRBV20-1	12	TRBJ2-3	CSALTRADTQYF	TGCAGTGCTCTCACGAGGGCAGATACGCAGTATTTT
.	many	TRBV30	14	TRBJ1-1	CAWSRTSRNTEAFF	TGTGCCTGGAGCCGGACGAGTAGGAACACTGAAGCTTTCTTT
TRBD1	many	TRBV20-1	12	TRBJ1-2	CSARRDSYGYTF	TGCAGTGCTCGCCGGGACAGCTATGGCTACACCTTC
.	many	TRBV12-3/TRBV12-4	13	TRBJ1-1	CASSLGEHTEAFF	TGTGCCAGCAGTCTGGGGGAACACACTGAAGCTTTCTTT
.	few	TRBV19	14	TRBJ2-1	CASSIDGGRNEQFF	TGTGCCAGTAGTATTGACGGGGGCCGTAATGAGCAGTTCTTC
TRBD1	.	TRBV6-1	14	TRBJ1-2	CASSGTGPSYGYTF	TGTGCCAGCAGTGGGACAGGACCTTCCTATGGCTACACCTTC
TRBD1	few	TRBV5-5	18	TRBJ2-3	CASSLGRGPGQGRDTQYF	TGTGCCAGCAGCTTAGGGCGGGGACCGGGACAGGGGAGGGATACGCAGTATTTT
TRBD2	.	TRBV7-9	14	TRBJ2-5	CASSSSGVLETQYF	TGTGCCAGCAGCTCTAGCGGGGTTTTAGAGACCCAGTACTTC